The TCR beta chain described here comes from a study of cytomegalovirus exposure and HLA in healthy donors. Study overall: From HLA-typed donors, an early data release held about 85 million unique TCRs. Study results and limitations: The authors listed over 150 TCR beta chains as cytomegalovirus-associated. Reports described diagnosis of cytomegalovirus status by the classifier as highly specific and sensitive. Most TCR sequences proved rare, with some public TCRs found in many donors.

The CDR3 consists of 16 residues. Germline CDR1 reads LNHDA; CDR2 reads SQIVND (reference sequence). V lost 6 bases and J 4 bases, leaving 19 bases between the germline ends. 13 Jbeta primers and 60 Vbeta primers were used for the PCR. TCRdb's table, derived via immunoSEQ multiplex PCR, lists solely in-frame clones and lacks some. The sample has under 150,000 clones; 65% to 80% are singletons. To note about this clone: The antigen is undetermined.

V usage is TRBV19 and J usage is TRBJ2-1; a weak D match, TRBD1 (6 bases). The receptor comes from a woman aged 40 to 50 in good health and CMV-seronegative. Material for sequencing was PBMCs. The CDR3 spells CASRLDWGQDYNEQFF. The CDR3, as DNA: TGTGCCAGTAGACTCGATTGGGGACAAGATTACAATGAGCAGTTCTTC.